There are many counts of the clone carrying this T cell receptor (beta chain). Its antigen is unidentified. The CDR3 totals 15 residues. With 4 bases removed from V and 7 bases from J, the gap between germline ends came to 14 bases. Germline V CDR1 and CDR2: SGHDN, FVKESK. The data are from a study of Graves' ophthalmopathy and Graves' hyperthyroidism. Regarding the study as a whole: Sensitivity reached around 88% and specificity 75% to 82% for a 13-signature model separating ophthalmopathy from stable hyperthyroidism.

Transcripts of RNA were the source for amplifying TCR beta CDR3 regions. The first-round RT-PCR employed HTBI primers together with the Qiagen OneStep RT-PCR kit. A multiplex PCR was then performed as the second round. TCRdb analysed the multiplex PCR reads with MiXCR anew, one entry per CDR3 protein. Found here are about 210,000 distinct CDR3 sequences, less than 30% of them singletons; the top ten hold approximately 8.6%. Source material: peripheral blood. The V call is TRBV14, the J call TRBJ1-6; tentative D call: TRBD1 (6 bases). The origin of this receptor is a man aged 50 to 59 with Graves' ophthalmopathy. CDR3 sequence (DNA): TGTGCCAGCAGCCGGTGGGGGCAGCCCAATTCACCCCTCCACTTT. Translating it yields CASSRWGQPNSPLHF.